This is a list of T cell receptor beta chains from one sample in a study of cytomegalovirus exposure and HLA in healthy donors. Libraries were prepared by immunoSEQ multiplex PCR; TCRdb keeps only in-frame clonotypes and omits some of them. The data contain about 140,000 clones, 77% of them singletons. Sequencing was performed on PBMCs. The origin of the receptors is a female donor in good health and CMV-seronegative. Each CDR3 is given with its conserved first and last residue. Each record gives: clone size, V gene, J gene, D gene, CDR3 protein, CDR3 DNA. The D gene is left open where the match is weak. Clone size is stated in some rows and not others, as once, few, many or a class when expanded.

clone_size: .; v_call: TRBV19; j_call: TRBJ1-2; d_call: TRBD1; cdr3_aa: CASSSPTGKGDYGYTF; cdr3_nt: TGTGCCAGTAGTTCACCGACAGGGAAGGGGGACTATGGCTACACCTTC
clone_size: once; v_call: TRBV11-2; j_call: TRBJ2-1; d_call: TRBD2; cdr3_aa: CASSLGAGGRNNEQFF; cdr3_nt: TGTGCCAGCAGCTTGGGGGCGGGGGGGCGGAACAATGAGCAGTTCTTC
clone_size: .; v_call: TRBV9; j_call: TRBJ1-4; d_call: TRBD1; cdr3_aa: CASSPWTGSNEKLFF; cdr3_nt: TGTGCCAGCAGCCCGTGGACAGGCTCTAATGAAAAACTGTTTTTT
clone_size: once; v_call: TRBV18; j_call: TRBJ1-2; d_call: TRBD1; cdr3_aa: CASSPGQGVIYGYTF; cdr3_nt: TGTGCCAGCTCACCAGGACAGGGAGTGATATATGGCTACACCTTC
clone_size: .; v_call: TRBV7-8; j_call: TRBJ2-2; d_call: TRBD1; cdr3_aa: CASSAGTGAGELFF; cdr3_nt: TGTGCCAGCAGCGCCGGGACAGGGGCCGGGGAGCTGTTTTTT
clone_size: .; v_call: TRBV10-3; j_call: TRBJ2-3; d_call: TRBD2; cdr3_aa: CAISDVSGGTTDTQYF; cdr3_nt: TGTGCCATCAGTGATGTATCGGGAGGGACAACAGATACGCAGTATTTT
clone_size: .; v_call: TRBV4-1; j_call: TRBJ2-5; d_call: .; cdr3_aa: CASSQDAERAQYF; cdr3_nt: TGCGCCAGCAGCCAAGATGCAGAGAGGGCCCAGTACTTC
clone_size: .; v_call: TRBV6-5; j_call: TRBJ1-1; d_call: TRBD1; cdr3_aa: CASSSQGDTEAFF; cdr3_nt: TGTGCCAGCAGTTCTCAGGGGGACACTGAAGCTTTCTTT
clone_size: once; v_call: TRBV2; j_call: TRBJ2-7; d_call: TRBD2; cdr3_aa: CASNAGEMVVHEQYF; cdr3_nt: TGTGCCAGCAACGCGGGGGAGATGGTCGTCCACGAGCAGTACTTC
clone_size: .; v_call: TRBV5-1; j_call: TRBJ1-2; d_call: .; cdr3_aa: CASSLSPGGAAGYTF; cdr3_nt: TGCGCCAGCAGCTTGTCCCCGGGGGGGGCTGCTGGCTACACCTTC
clone_size: .; v_call: TRBV11-3; j_call: TRBJ2-3; d_call: TRBD2; cdr3_aa: CASSLDKLAGVDTQYF; cdr3_nt: TGTGCCAGCAGCTTAGATAAACTAGCGGGCGTGGATACGCAGTATTTT
clone_size: .; v_call: TRBV6-5; j_call: TRBJ1-1; d_call: .; cdr3_aa: CASSYSRTTPIF; cdr3_nt: TGTGCCAGCAGTTACTCGCGAACTACCCCTATCTTT
clone_size: .; v_call: TRBV6-5; j_call: TRBJ2-3; d_call: TRBD2; cdr3_aa: CASSRTSKSTDTQYF; cdr3_nt: TGTGCCAGCAGCCGGACTAGCAAAAGCACAGATACGCAGTATTTT
clone_size: .; v_call: TRBV5-1; j_call: TRBJ2-7; d_call: .; cdr3_aa: CASSLSRDREYEQYF; cdr3_nt: TGCGCCAGCAGCTTGAGTCGGGATCGAGAGTACGAGCAGTACTTC
clone_size: few; v_call: TRBV11-2; j_call: TRBJ1-2; d_call: .; cdr3_aa: CASSPFRGDGYTF; cdr3_nt: TGTGCCAGCAGCCCCTTTCGGGGAGATGGCTACACCTTC
clone_size: .; v_call: TRBV28; j_call: TRBJ2-5; d_call: TRBD2; cdr3_aa: CASSPQGSGETQYF; cdr3_nt: TGTGCCAGCTCGCCCCAGGGTAGCGGGGAGACCCAGTACTTC
clone_size: .; v_call: TRBV7-9; j_call: TRBJ1-1; d_call: TRBD1; cdr3_aa: CASSLAHSGTGGTEAFF; cdr3_nt: TGTGCCAGCAGCTTAGCTCACTCCGGGACAGGGGGCACTGAAGCTTTCTTT
clone_size: .; v_call: TRBV7-2; j_call: TRBJ2-5; d_call: .; cdr3_aa: CASSSGPGESETQYF; cdr3_nt: TGTGCCAGCAGCTCCGGACCAGGGGAGTCAGAGACCCAGTACTTC
clone_size: .; v_call: TRBV7-9; j_call: TRBJ2-3; d_call: TRBD1; cdr3_aa: CASSYRGLLADTQYF; cdr3_nt: TGTGCCAGCAGCTACAGGGGTTTATTGGCAGATACGCAGTATTTT
clone_size: .; v_call: TRBV6-1; j_call: TRBJ1-1; d_call: TRBD1; cdr3_aa: CASTSGQGSTEAFF; cdr3_nt: TGTGCCAGCACCAGCGGACAGGGTTCTACTGAAGCTTTCTTT
clone_size: .; v_call: TRBV18; j_call: TRBJ1-1; d_call: TRBD1; cdr3_aa: CASGQGAETEAFF; cdr3_nt: TGTGCCAGCGGACAGGGGGCGGAAACTGAAGCTTTCTTT
clone_size: .; v_call: TRBV9; j_call: TRBJ2-4; d_call: TRBD2; cdr3_aa: CASSVDQRDYKNIQYF; cdr3_nt: TGTGCCAGCAGCGTAGATCAGCGGGATTACAAAAACATTCAGTACTTC
clone_size: .; v_call: TRBV5-4; j_call: TRBJ1-1; d_call: .; cdr3_aa: CASSLGVNTEAFF; cdr3_nt: TGTGCCAGCAGCTTGGGAGTGAACACTGAAGCTTTCTTT
clone_size: .; v_call: TRBV6-1; j_call: TRBJ2-7; d_call: .; cdr3_aa: CASSALRTSNEQYF; cdr3_nt: TGTGCCAGCAGTGCACTGCGTACGAGTAACGAGCAGTACTTC
clone_size: .; v_call: TRBV11-2; j_call: TRBJ2-1; d_call: TRBD2; cdr3_aa: CASLRGLASIGEQFF; cdr3_nt: TGTGCCAGCCTTAGGGGACTAGCCTCAATTGGGGAGCAGTTCTTC
clone_size: .; v_call: TRBV19; j_call: TRBJ1-6; d_call: .; cdr3_aa: CASSMRTDNNSPLHF; cdr3_nt: TGTGCCAGTAGTATGCGGACAGATAATAATTCACCCCTCCACTTT
clone_size: few; v_call: TRBV6-5; j_call: TRBJ1-1; d_call: TRBD1; cdr3_aa: CASSSRGDTEAFF; cdr3_nt: TGTGCCAGCAGTTCCAGGGGGGACACTGAAGCTTTCTTT
clone_size: .; v_call: TRBV19; j_call: TRBJ2-2; d_call: TRBD1; cdr3_aa: CASRPRGDREGTGELFF; cdr3_nt: TGTGCCAGTAGACCGAGGGGGGACAGGGAAGGCACCGGGGAGCTGTTTTTT
clone_size: .; v_call: TRBV19; j_call: TRBJ2-2; d_call: .; cdr3_aa: CAQIPRYTGELFF; cdr3_nt: TGTGCCCAAATTCCCCGGTACACCGGGGAGCTGTTTTTT
clone_size: .; v_call: TRBV4-1; j_call: TRBJ2-7; d_call: TRBD1; cdr3_aa: CASSQSTPGQGAEEQYF; cdr3_nt: TGCGCCAGCAGCCAATCAACTCCGGGACAGGGGGCGGAAGAGCAGTACTTC
clone_size: .; v_call: TRBV4-2; j_call: TRBJ2-7; d_call: TRBD1; cdr3_aa: CASSQGTGYEQYF; cdr3_nt: TGTGCCAGCAGCCAAGGGACAGGGTACGAGCAGTACTTC
clone_size: .; v_call: TRBV11-3; j_call: TRBJ2-1; d_call: .; cdr3_aa: CASSPLNEQFF; cdr3_nt: TGTGCCAGCAGTCCACTCAATGAGCAGTTCTTC
clone_size: .; v_call: TRBV30; j_call: TRBJ2-6; d_call: .; cdr3_aa: CACHGMGANVLTF; cdr3_nt: TGTGCCTGCCACGGGATGGGGGCCAACGTCCTGACTTTC
clone_size: few; v_call: TRBV10-1; j_call: TRBJ2-7; d_call: .; cdr3_aa: CASSETGTEQYF; cdr3_nt: TGCGCCAGCAGTGAGACAGGGACCGAGCAGTACTTC
clone_size: .; v_call: TRBV28; j_call: TRBJ1-5; d_call: TRBD1; cdr3_aa: CASRHLDRDDQPQHF; cdr3_nt: TGTGCCAGCAGACACCTCGACAGGGACGATCAGCCCCAGCATTTT
clone_size: .; v_call: TRBV7-9; j_call: TRBJ2-7; d_call: TRBD2; cdr3_aa: CASSLGEREGPSYEQYF; cdr3_nt: TGTGCCAGCAGCTTAGGGGAACGGGAGGGCCCATCCTACGAGCAGTACTTC
clone_size: once; v_call: TRBV2; j_call: TRBJ2-7; d_call: TRBD1; cdr3_aa: CASSDRDRDRASYEQYF; cdr3_nt: TGTGCCAGCAGTGATAGAGACCGGGACAGGGCCTCCTACGAGCAGTACTTC
clone_size: .; v_call: TRBV7-9; j_call: TRBJ2-5; d_call: TRBD2; cdr3_aa: CASSLAGLAIETQYF; cdr3_nt: TGTGCCAGCAGCTTAGCGGGACTAGCCATAGAGACCCAGTACTTC
clone_size: .; v_call: TRBV7-9; j_call: TRBJ1-1; d_call: TRBD1; cdr3_aa: CASSYGQGWPEAFF; cdr3_nt: TGTGCCAGCAGCTACGGACAGGGTTGGCCTGAAGCTTTCTTT
clone_size: .; v_call: TRBV18; j_call: TRBJ1-5; d_call: .; cdr3_aa: CASSPPKGAIGGRNQPQHF; cdr3_nt: TGTGCCAGCTCACCACCGAAAGGGGCAATAGGTGGGCGCAATCAGCCCCAGCATTTT
clone_size: once; v_call: TRBV29-1; j_call: TRBJ2-7; d_call: TRBD1; cdr3_aa: CSVGDRGKPYEQYF; cdr3_nt: TGCAGCGTTGGGGACAGGGGCAAACCCTACGAGCAGTACTTC
clone_size: .; v_call: TRBV5-1; j_call: TRBJ2-7; d_call: TRBD2; cdr3_aa: CASSVSGSWGFEQYF; cdr3_nt: TGCGCCAGCAGCGTAAGCGGGAGTTGGGGTTTCGAGCAGTACTTC
clone_size: .; v_call: TRBV19; j_call: TRBJ2-7; d_call: TRBD1; cdr3_aa: CASSSRDRGYEQYF; cdr3_nt: TGTGCCAGTAGTAGCCGGGACAGGGGATACGAGCAGTACTTC
clone_size: .; v_call: TRBV7-3; j_call: TRBJ2-1; d_call: TRBD2; cdr3_aa: CASTLGLDRDNEQFF; cdr3_nt: TGTGCCAGCACCCTCGGACTAGATCGGGACAATGAGCAGTTCTTC
clone_size: .; v_call: TRBV20-1; j_call: TRBJ2-3; d_call: .; cdr3_aa: CSALVRDTQYF; cdr3_nt: TGCAGTGCACTAGTTCGAGATACGCAGTATTTT
clone_size: .; v_call: TRBV4-1; j_call: TRBJ2-6; d_call: .; cdr3_aa: CASSQIGKGGSGANVLTF; cdr3_nt: TGCGCCAGCAGCCAGATTGGCAAAGGGGGTTCTGGGGCCAACGTCCTGACTTTC
clone_size: .; v_call: TRBV9; j_call: TRBJ2-1; d_call: TRBD2; cdr3_aa: CASSVVWAGGRDEQFF; cdr3_nt: TGTGCCAGCAGCGTAGTTTGGGCGGGGGGCAGGGATGAGCAGTTCTTC
clone_size: .; v_call: TRBV5-1; j_call: TRBJ1-4; d_call: TRBD1; cdr3_aa: CASSLVSGGEKLFF; cdr3_nt: TGCGCCAGCAGCTTGGTCTCAGGGGGTGAAAAACTGTTTTTT
clone_size: .; v_call: TRBV6-6; j_call: TRBJ2-5; d_call: TRBD2; cdr3_aa: CASRSGGVGETQYF; cdr3_nt: TGTGCCAGCAGGAGTGGGGGGGTTGGAGAGACCCAGTACTTC
clone_size: .; v_call: TRBV5-6; j_call: TRBJ1-5; d_call: .; cdr3_aa: CASSFQDSRQPQHF; cdr3_nt: TGTGCCAGCAGCTTCCAGGACTCTCGGCAGCCCCAGCATTTT